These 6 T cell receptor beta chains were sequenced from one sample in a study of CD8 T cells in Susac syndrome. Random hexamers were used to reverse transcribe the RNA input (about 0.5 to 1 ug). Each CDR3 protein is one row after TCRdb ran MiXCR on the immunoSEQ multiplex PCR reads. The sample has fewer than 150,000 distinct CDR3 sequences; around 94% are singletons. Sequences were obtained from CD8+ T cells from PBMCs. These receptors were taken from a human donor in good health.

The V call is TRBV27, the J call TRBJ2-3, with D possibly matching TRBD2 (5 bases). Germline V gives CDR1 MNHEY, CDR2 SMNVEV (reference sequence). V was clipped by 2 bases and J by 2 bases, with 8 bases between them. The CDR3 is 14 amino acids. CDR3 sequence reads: CASSLQRTTDTQYF. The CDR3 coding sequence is TGTGCCAGCAGTTTACAGCGGACCACAGATACGCAGTATTTT.

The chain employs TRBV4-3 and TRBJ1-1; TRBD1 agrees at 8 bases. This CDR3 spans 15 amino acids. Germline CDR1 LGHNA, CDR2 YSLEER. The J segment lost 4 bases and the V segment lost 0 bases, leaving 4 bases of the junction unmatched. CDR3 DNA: TGCGCCAGCAGCCAAGATTTGACAGGGGCCACTGAAGCTTTCTTT. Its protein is CASSQDLTGATEAFF.

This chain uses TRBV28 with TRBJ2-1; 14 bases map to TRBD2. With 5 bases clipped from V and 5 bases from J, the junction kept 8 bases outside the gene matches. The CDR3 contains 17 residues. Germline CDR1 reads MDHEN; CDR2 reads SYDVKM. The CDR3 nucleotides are TGTGCCAGCAGTGCCCGGGGACTAGCGGGAGTAGACAATGAGCAGTTCTTC. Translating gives CASSARGLAGVDNEQFF.

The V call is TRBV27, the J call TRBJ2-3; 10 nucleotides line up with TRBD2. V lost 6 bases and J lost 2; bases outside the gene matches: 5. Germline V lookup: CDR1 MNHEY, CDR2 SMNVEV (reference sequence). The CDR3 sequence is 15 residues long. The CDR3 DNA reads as TGTGCCAGCAGGCAAGGACTAGCGGACACAGATACGCAGTATTTT. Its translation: CASRQGLADTDTQYF.

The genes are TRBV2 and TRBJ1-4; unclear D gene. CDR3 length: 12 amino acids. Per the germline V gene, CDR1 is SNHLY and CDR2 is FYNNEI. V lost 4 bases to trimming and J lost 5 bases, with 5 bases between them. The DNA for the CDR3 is TGTGCCAGCAGTGCGTTAAATGAAAAACTGTTTTTT. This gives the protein CASSALNEKLFF.

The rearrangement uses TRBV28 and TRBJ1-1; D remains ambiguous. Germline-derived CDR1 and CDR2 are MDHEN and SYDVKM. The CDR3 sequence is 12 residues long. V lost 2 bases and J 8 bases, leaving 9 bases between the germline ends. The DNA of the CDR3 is TGTGCCAGCAGTTTAGGCAGCCCAGAAGCTTTCTTT. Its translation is CASSLGSPEAFF.